Sequencing of this TCR beta chain was carried out in a study of T cell clonality in common variable immunodeficiency. This clone has at least ten counts. The antigen is not known. The read gets to within 3 residues of the CDR3 end, and the germline J gene fills in the rest. Germline loops: CDR1 LNHDA, CDR2 SQIVND (reference sequence). The CDR3 has 12 residues. Trimming pared 7 bases from V and 4 bases from J, leaving 7 bases between. Only in-frame clones appear in the TCRdb table, and some are missing; sequencing was by immunoSEQ multiplex PCR. The specimen gives about 26,000 clones without singletons; the ten biggest hold 20% to 25%. The study's findings and limits: In common variable immunodeficiency, TCR beta chains reportedly carried fewer deletions and N-nucleotide insertions. Patient heterogeneity in the CVID cohort limited correlations between repertoire features and clinical complications.

This TCR was recovered from a human donor with common variable immunodeficiency. Specimen: peripheral blood mononuclear cells. This rearrangement joins TRBV19 to TRBJ1-4, with D perhaps matching TRBD1 (5 bases). The CDR3 is CASKRGNEKLFF. Partial CDR3 DNA: TGTGCCAGTAAAAGGGGTAATGAAAAA.